This T cell receptor (beta chain) emerged from a study of T cell repertoires in cytomegalovirus infection. This CDR3 comprises 11 residues. The germline V and J ends were trimmed by 6 bases and 10 bases, with 10 bases remaining between them. Germline loops: CDR1 MDHEN, CDR2 SYDVKM. Each CDR3 protein is one row after TCRdb ran MiXCR on the reads. The sample lists some 100,000 distinct CDR3 sequences; less than 25% were seen once. The TCR sequence derives from a human donor in good health (CMV status not recorded). Some clones in this sample may be carry-over from other donors' samples. V usage is TRBV28 and J usage is TRBJ1-5; no firm D call. The specimen was CD8+ T cells from PBMCs. The CDR3 protein is CASSPGGPQHF. CDR3 DNA sequence: TGTGCCAGCAGCCCGGGAGGCCCCCAGCATTTT.